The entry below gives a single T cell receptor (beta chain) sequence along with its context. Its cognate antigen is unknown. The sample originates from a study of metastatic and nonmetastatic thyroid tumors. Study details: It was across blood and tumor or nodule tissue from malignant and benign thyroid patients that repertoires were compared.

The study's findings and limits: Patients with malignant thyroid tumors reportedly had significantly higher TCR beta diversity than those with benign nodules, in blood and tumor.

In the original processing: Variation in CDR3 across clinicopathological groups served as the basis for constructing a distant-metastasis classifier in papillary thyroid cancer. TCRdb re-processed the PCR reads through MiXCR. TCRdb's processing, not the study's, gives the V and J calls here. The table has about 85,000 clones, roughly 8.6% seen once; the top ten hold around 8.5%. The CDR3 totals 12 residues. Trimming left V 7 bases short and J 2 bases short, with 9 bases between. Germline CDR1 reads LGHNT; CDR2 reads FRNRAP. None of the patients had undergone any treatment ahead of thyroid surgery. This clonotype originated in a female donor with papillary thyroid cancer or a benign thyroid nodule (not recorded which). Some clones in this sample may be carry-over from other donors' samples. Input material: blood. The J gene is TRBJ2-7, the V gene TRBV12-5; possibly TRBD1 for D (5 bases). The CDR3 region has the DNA TGTGCTAGTGAGGGGTTCACCTACGAGCAGTACTTC. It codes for CASEGFTYEQYF. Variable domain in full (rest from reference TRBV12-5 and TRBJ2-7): DARVTQTPRHKVTEMGQEVTMRCQPILGHNTVFWYRQTMMQGLELLAYFRNRAPLDDSGMPKDRFSAEMPDATLATLKIQPSEPRDSAVYFCASEGFTYEQYFGPGTRLTVT.